This entry lists 5 T cell receptor beta chains sequenced from one sample in a study of T cell repertoires in cytomegalovirus infection. Each CDR3 protein is one row after TCRdb ran MiXCR on the reads. The table includes 600,000 to 800,000 distinct CDR3 sequences, about 24% detected once. Sequenced material: CD8+ T cells from PBMCs. The receptors shown here come from a human donor in good health (CMV status not recorded). Some clones in this sample may be carry-over from other donors' samples.

Ten or more counts support this clonotype. The chain employs TRBV7-6 and TRBJ2-2, with 7 bases matching TRBD1. The CDR3 is made up of 15 amino acids. Germline V lookup: CDR1 SGHVS, CDR2 FNYEAQ. V lost 5 bases to trimming and J lost 0 bases; unmatched junction nucleotides: 3. The CDR3 bases are TGTGCCAGCAGCGTCGGGACAGCGAACACCGGGGAGCTGTTTTTT. Its translation is CASSVGTANTGELFF.

This chain uses TRBV20-1 with TRBJ1-2, with TRBD1 identical over 8 bases. The V segment lost 3 bases and the J segment 3 bases; nucleotides outside the gene matches: 6. The CDR3 is 14 amino acids. The V gene's germline CDR1 is DFQATT and CDR2 SNEGSKA (reference sequence). In DNA, the CDR3 is TGCAGTGCTAGGAGACAGGGGAAGTACTATGGCTACACCTTC. Protein: CSARRQGKYYGYTF.

This clonotype was seen more than once but under ten times. DNA of the CDR3: TGCGCCAGCAGCTCTCCCGCCGGGGGCACCGGGGAGCTGTTTTTT. Protein product: CASSSPAGGTGELFF. The chain joins TRBV5-1 to TRBJ2-2, with a possible D match to TRBD2 (6 bases). The length of the CDR3 is 15 residues. The germline V gene encodes CDR1 SGHRS and CDR2 YFSETQ. The V end was cut by 3 bases, the J end by 4 bases, with 13 bases between.

The rearrangement uses TRBV13 and TRBJ2-5; TRBD2 is a possible D gene (6 bases). The CDR3 consists of 14 residues. The germline V gene encodes CDR1 PRHDT and CDR2 FYEKMQ (reference sequence). Trimming pared 5 bases from V and 2 bases from J, leaving 12 bases between. Here the CDR3 DNA reads TGTGCCAGCAGCCGCCGGGGGTGGCAAGAGACCCAGTACTTC. It yields the protein CASSRRGWQETQYF.

At least ten counts were recorded for this clonotype. The V gene is TRBV19, the J gene TRBJ1-1; D is ambiguous. The CDR3 sequence is 13 residues long. Germline V gene data show CDR1 as LNHDA and CDR2 as SQIVND (reference sequence). V was cut by 2 bases and J by 5 bases, with 9 bases left in between. CDR3 nucleotides: TGTGCCAGTAGTATACGGGGAAGGACTGAAGCTTTCTTT. Translation: CASSIRGRTEAFF. The full variable domain, completed using reference TRBV19 and TRBJ1-1, is DGGITQSPKYLFRKEGQNVTLSCEQNLNHDAMYWYRQDPGQGLRLIYYSQIVNDFQKGDIAEGYSVSREKKESFPLTVTSAQKNPTAFYLCASSIRGRTEAFFGQGTRLTVV.